This passage covers 28 T cell receptor beta chains from one sample sequenced in a study of blood T cells in healthy people across ages. A second PCR, run for roughly 7 to 11 cycles, used a sample-barcoded 5' primer plus a J-beta primer mix. TCRdb fed the 5' RACE reads into MiXCR, producing one record per CDR3 protein. This sample has about 780,000 distinct CDR3 sequences, with under 30% found just once. This same sample was also taken into another study, of T cells of mothers and their children.

The sequenced sample consisted of blood. Receptor source: a boy younger than 18 in good health.

This clonotype showed up just a few times. The CDR3 DNA is TGTGCCAGCAGCCGGACTAGCGGGGGGAACCCCTACGAGCAGTACTTC. Protein product: CASSRTSGGNPYEQYF. The rearrangement joins TRBV28 to TRBJ2-7; 14 bases are a match to TRBD2. Trimming at V came to 6 bases and at J to 2 bases, leaving 6 bases not matched to a gene. The CDR3 has 16 amino acids. Germline assignment: CDR1 MDHEN and CDR2 SYDVKM.

This clonotype was seen a few times. The chain joins TRBV25-1 to TRBJ2-5; D uncertain. Germline CDR1 reads MGHDK; CDR2 reads SYGVNS. Trimming removed 6 bases at V and 0 bases at J, with 11 bases between. The CDR3 consists of 14 residues. The CDR3 DNA reads TGTGCCAGCAGCGGAGACCCGTACCAAGAGACCCAGTACTTC. Its protein is CASSGDPYQETQYF.

The V gene is TRBV7-2, the J gene TRBJ2-1, with a weak D call TRBD2 (6 bases). With 3 bases removed from V and 6 bases from J, the gap between germline ends came to 9 bases. Germline-derived CDR1 and CDR2 are SGHTA and FQGNSA. This CDR3 region has 13 residues. In nucleotides, the CDR3 is TGTGCCAGCAGCTTTAGCGGTTCCAATGAGCAGTTCTTC. Translated, it gives CASSFSGSNEQFF.

The rearrangement links TRBV7-2 to TRBJ2-1; D not certain. V gave up 1 base and J gave up 7 bases, with 14 bases separating them. This CDR3 comprises 15 residues. Germline lookup yields CDR1 SGHTA and CDR2 FQGNSA. The CDR3 loop is CASSLGLVFRNEQFF. In nucleotides, the CDR3 is TGTGCCAGCAGCTTAGGGCTAGTATTTCGTAATGAGCAGTTCTTC.

This clonotype appeared a few times. The chain joins TRBV12-3 or TRBV12-4 to TRBJ2-1, with 7 bases lining up with TRBD1. The DNA end favors TRBJ2-5, so the J call may be wrong. The CDR3 covers 17 residues. The CDR3 sequence is CASSLKHRGMGQETQYF. CDR3 in DNA: TGTGCCAGCAGTTTAAAGCACAGGGGAATGGGCCAAGAGACCCAGTACTTC.

The sample holds a few counts of this clonotype. The genes are TRBV15 and TRBJ2-5; D may be TRBD1 or TRBD2 (5 bases each). The end of the DNA aligns better with TRBJ2-7, so the J call may be wrong. This CDR3 region has 13 residues. Germline CDR1 and CDR2: LNHNV and YYDKDF (reference sequence). As DNA, the CDR3 is TGTGCCACCAGAGCCGACGGGGCCGGCGAGCAGTACTTC. This sequence encodes CATRADGAGEQYF.

The J gene is TRBJ2-5, the V gene TRBV6-1; 9 bases match TRBD2. With V trimmed by 6 bases and J by 2 bases, 10 bases remained unmatched. Germline assignment: CDR1 MNHNS and CDR2 SASEGT. The CDR3 has 16 amino acids. In nucleotides, the CDR3 is TGTGCCAGCAGGAAGACTAGCGGAAGCCCTCAAGAGACCCAGTACTTC. It encodes CASRKTSGSPQETQYF.

The chain's CDR3 is CASSSRGLLSYEQYF. The DNA for the CDR3 is TGTGCCAGCAGCTCCAGGGGCCTTCTTTCCTACGAGCAGTACTTC. The chain carries TRBV5-6 and TRBJ2-7; possible D gene TRBD1, 6 bases. Deletions cut 3 bases from V and 1 base from J, with 14 bases between. The germline CDR1 and CDR2 sequences are SGHDT and YYEEEE. The CDR3 totals 15 residues. Together with reference TRBV5-6 and TRBJ2-7, the CDR3 gives the full variable domain: DAGVTQSPTHLIKTRGQQVTLRCSPKSGHDTVSWYQQALGQGPQFIFQYYEEEERQRGNFPDRFSGHQFPNYSSELNVNALLLGDSALYLCASSSRGLLSYEQYFGPGTRLTVT.

This clonotype was counted once. The chain couples TRBV20-1 to TRBJ2-3; no firm D call. Germline CDR1 reads DFQATT; CDR2 reads SNEGSKA (reference sequence). Trimming took off 4 bases at V and 0 bases at J, with 11 bases between the two ends. The CDR3 is 14 amino acids. The CDR3 sequence is CSATSPSSTDTQYF. The CDR3 DNA reads TGCAGTGCTACAAGCCCATCTAGCACAGATACGCAGTATTTT.

The V call is TRBV7-9, the J call TRBJ2-1; D is perhaps TRBD2 (5 bases). The germline CDR1 and CDR2 sequences are SEHNR and FQNEAQ (reference sequence). The CDR3 is 16 residues long. V lost 2 bases to trimming and J lost 3 bases, with 14 bases between them. The CDR3 DNA reads TGTGCCAGCAGCTTAAAAGCGGTGACTATCTACAATGAGCAGTTCTTC. Residues: CASSLKAVTIYNEQFF.

Regarding this clonotype: Likely a read error: the CDR3 ends without its conserved phenylalanine or tryptophan. This chain connects TRBV28 to TRBJ1-5, with D hard to call. Deletions cut 5 bases from V and 6 bases from J, with 11 bases between. Germline V lookup: CDR1 MDHEN, CDR2 SYDVKM. This CDR3 has 13 amino acids. The CDR3 DNA reads as TGTGCCAGCAGTGGAGGGTGGGGTCAGCCCCAGCATCTT. It yields the protein CASSGGWGQPQHL.

The chain has TRBV5-1 and TRBJ1-2; TRBD1 matches 9 bases. The CDR3 spans 15 residues. J lost 5 bases, V lost 0 bases, and 5 bases had no gene match. Germline CDR1 SGHRS, CDR2 YFSETQ. This CDR3 is CASSLDRGQGYGYTF. The CDR3 DNA reads TGCGCCAGCAGCTTGGACAGGGGGCAGGGATATGGCTACACCTTC. Full variable domain (outside the CDR3, taken from reference TRBV5-1 and TRBJ1-2): KAGVTQTPRYLIKTRGQQVTLSCSPISGHRSVSWYQQTPGQGLQFLFEYFSETQRNKGNFPGRFSGRQFSNSRSEMNVSTLELGDSALYLCASSLDRGQGYGYTFGSGTRLTVV.

V is TRBV5-1 and J is TRBJ1-4, with 7 bases identical to TRBD1. Germline CDR1 is SGHRS and CDR2 is YFSETQ. This CDR3 region has 18 residues. J lost 0 bases, V lost 5 bases, and 13 bases had no gene match. The CDR3: CASSHRQGTKSTNEKLFF. DNA of the CDR3: TGCGCCAGCAGTCATCGACAGGGAACCAAGTCAACTAATGAAAAACTGTTTTTT.

V usage is TRBV7-6 and J usage is TRBJ2-7, with D maybe TRBD2 (6 bases). CDR3 length equals 15 residues. Between the trimmed V and J ends, which lost 8 bases and 1 base, there was a span of 18 bases. Per germline, CDR1 SGHVS and CDR2 FNYEAQ. Here the CDR3 DNA reads TGTGCCAGCGGTGAGGAGGGCAAGGCTTCCTACGAGCAGTACTTC. Its translation is CASGEEGKASYEQYF.

This sequence joins TRBV10-3 and TRBJ1-6; D remains ambiguous. V lost 2 bases and J lost 2, with 7 bases in between. Germline V gene sequence: CDR1 ENHRY, CDR2 SYGVKD. This CDR3 contains 15 residues. CDR3 sequence reads: CAISEGATYNSPLHF. The CDR3 DNA sequence: TGTGCCATCAGTGAGGGTGCAACCTATAATTCACCCCTCCACTTT.

This clonotype was seen a few times. The chain has TRBV29-1 and TRBJ1-2; D gene uncertain. Germline CDR1 is SQVTM and CDR2 is ANQGSEA. The germline V and J ends were trimmed by 8 bases and 4 bases, with 11 bases remaining between them. The CDR3 consists of 11 residues. The CDR3 nucleotides read TGCAGCATTGGAGAGACCTATGGCTACACCTTC. Its protein is CSIGETYGYTF. The full variable domain, completed using reference TRBV29-1 and TRBJ1-2, is SAVISQKPSRDICQRGTSLTIQCQVDSQVTMMFWYRQQPGQSLTLIATANQGSEATYESGFVIDKFPISRPNLTFSTLTVSNMSPEDSSIYLCSIGETYGYTFGSGTRLTVV.

This chain uses TRBV5-4 with TRBJ2-4, with D possibly being TRBD1 (5 bases). Germline V lookup: CDR1 SGHNT, CDR2 YYREEE (reference sequence). V was shortened by 4 bases and J by 14 bases, with 22 bases between the two germline ends. The CDR3 length is 14 residues. The CDR3 coding sequence is TGTGCCAGCAGCAGTGAGGCGTTGGACAAAGCTAAGTACTTC. This sequence encodes CASSSEALDKAKYF.

The J gene is TRBJ2-1, the V gene TRBV5-1; 9 nucleotides line up with TRBD1. V shed 0 bases and J 7 bases; nucleotides not matched to a gene: 8. Germline V gene sequence: CDR1 SGHRS, CDR2 YFSETQ. The CDR3 spans 16 residues. In DNA form, the CDR3 reads TGCGCCAGCAGCTTGGCCTTAGGGACAGGGAGAAATGAGCAGTTCTTC. It codes for CASSLALGTGRNEQFF.

The table lists this clonotype with a few counts. V and J are TRBV7-9 and TRBJ2-5; TRBD2 is a possible D gene (7 bases). V was clipped by 4 bases and J by 4 bases, with 16 bases between them. The CDR3 spans 15 residues. Germline V gene lookup returns CDR1 SEHNR and CDR2 FQNEAQ (reference sequence). DNA of the CDR3: TGTGCCAGCAGCTACGGGGGGCGCAGCGGAGAGACCCAGTACTTC. This encodes CASSYGGRSGETQYF. Filled out from reference TRBV7-9 and TRBJ2-5, the complete variable domain reads DTGVSQNPRHKITKRGQNVTFRCDPISEHNRLYWYRQTLGQGPEFLTYFQNEAQLEKSRLLSDRFSAERPKGSFSTLEIQRTEQGDSAMYLCASSYGGRSGETQYFGPGTRLLVL.

This clonotype was found a few times. The V and J genes are TRBV7-9 and TRBJ2-1; 9 bases are a match to TRBD1. The J call may be in error: the DNA end matches TRBJ2-5 better. The germline V gene encodes CDR1 SEHNR and CDR2 FQNEAQ (reference sequence). The CDR3 spans 12 residues. The CDR3 sequence is CASGTGLETQYF. CDR3 nucleotides: TGTGCCAGCGGGACAGGGTTGGAGACCCAGTACTTC.

This clonotype turned up a few times. The J gene is TRBJ1-2, the V gene TRBV6-1; D unresolved. This CDR3 region has 14 residues. Trimming took 4 bases from V and 3 from J, leaving 12 bases between them. The V gene's germline CDR1 is MNHNS and CDR2 SASEGT. CDR3: CASSAPTKYYGYTF. Written as DNA, the CDR3 is TGTGCCAGCAGTGCACCCACAAAATACTATGGCTACACCTTC.

In this sample, this clonotype turned up a few times. The chain links TRBV7-9 to TRBJ1-2; a possible D gene is TRBD1 (5 bases). In germline, CDR1 is SEHNR, CDR2 FQNEAQ (reference sequence). V shed 0 bases and J shed 2 bases, with 10 bases lying between them. The CDR3 covers 15 residues. The CDR3 spells CASSLAHRGNYGYTF. CDR3 nucleotide sequence: TGTGCCAGCAGCTTAGCGCATCGGGGGAACTATGGCTACACCTTC. The full variable domain, its missing parts supplied by reference TRBV7-9 and TRBJ1-2, is DTGVSQNPRHKITKRGQNVTFRCDPISEHNRLYWYRQTLGQGPEFLTYFQNEAQLEKSRLLSDRFSAERPKGSFSTLEIQRTEQGDSAMYLCASSLAHRGNYGYTFGSGTRLTVV.

A single count supports this clonotype. Germline is not matched at one junction end, which may reflect a read error. The rearrangement joins TRBV12-3 or TRBV12-4 to TRBJ1-1; no firm D call. The CDR3 extends over 16 amino acids. Written as DNA, the CDR3 is TGTGCCAGTAGTTTCGGCGCTTCAATTACCGAGACTGAAGCTTTCTTT. This gives the protein CASSFGASITETEAFF.

J is TRBJ2-3 and V is TRBV20-1; TRBD2 aligns across 10 bases. Germline loops: CDR1 DFQATT, CDR2 SNEGSKA (reference sequence). The junction had 15 bases not matched to a gene; V was cut back by 3 bases and J by 0 bases. The CDR3 sequence is 19 residues long. CDR3 in amino acids: CSASPPWASGGPSTDTQYF. The CDR3, as DNA: TGCAGTGCTAGCCCCCCTTGGGCTAGCGGGGGACCCAGCACAGATACGCAGTATTTT.

The CDR3 is CASSVPPTSGEYNEQFF. The CDR3 DNA reads as TGTGCCAGCAGCGTACCACCTACTAGCGGGGAGTACAATGAGCAGTTCTTC. This sequence joins TRBV7-6 and TRBJ2-1; 10 bases are shared with TRBD2. The CDR3 covers 17 residues. The V gene end was trimmed by 5 bases and the J gene end by 4 bases; junction bases not matched to a gene: 11. Germline V gene data show CDR1 as SGHVS and CDR2 as FNYEAQ.

This chain joins TRBV6-2 or TRBV6-3 and TRBJ2-5; weak D call: TRBD2 (5 bases). Germline V gives CDR1 MNHEY, CDR2 SVGEGT. Trimming shortened V by 6 bases and J by 4 bases, and 21 bases separated the two germline ends. This CDR3 region has 16 residues. The CDR3 DNA is TGTGCCAGCAGCCAGCCTATGGGGAGTTTGACAGAGACCCAGTACTTC. This codes for CASSQPMGSLTETQYF.

This clonotype was detected only a few times. CDR3 nucleotide sequence: TGTGCCAGCAGCCCTCGGGGATCCAGCTCCTACGAGCAGTACTTC. Protein sequence: CASSPRGSSSYEQYF. V and J are TRBV7-9 and TRBJ2-7; possible D gene TRBD2, 5 bases. The CDR3 spans 15 residues. Germline CDR1 reads SEHNR; CDR2 reads FQNEAQ (reference sequence). V lost 5 bases to trimming and J lost 0 bases, with 14 bases between them.

This clonotype was observed a handful of times. The junction does not match germline at one end; this may be a read error. The chain links TRBV12-3 or TRBV12-4 to TRBJ2-3; weak D call: TRBD1 (6 bases). The CDR3 runs to 15 residues. In nucleotides, the CDR3 is TGTGCCAGCAGTCGGACAGATTCTAGCACGGATACGCAGTATTTT. Translation gives CASSRTDSSTDTQYF.